This TCR beta chain originates from a study of shared clonotypes between healthy human individuals. Study overall: Donor ages ranged 18 to 49 years: a couple of women, a few men.

Study-level results: Naive CD4 clonotype sharing across a handful of donors was around 5.5%.

Genomic DNA belonging to each subset was distributed in equal measure over several immunoSEQ plates. TCRdb's table, derived via immunoSEQ multiplex PCR, lists solely in-frame clones and lacks some. The sample has under 1 million clones; around 96% are singletons. CD8 cells regarded as naive lacked CD45RO, were positively chosen for CCR7, and omitted terminally differentiated effector memory CD45RA+ cells. Only Caucasian adults living in Nashville, Tennessee served as donors. Turning to this clone: Its antigen is undetermined.

The CDR3 runs 15 residues. V was trimmed by 6 bases and J by 0 bases, leaving 12 bases between them. The germline V gene has CDR1 SGDLS and CDR2 YYNGEE. Source material: naive CD8+ T cells sorted from blood. The origin of this receptor is a man aged 25 to 40 in good health. The genes are TRBV9 and TRBJ2-2; D is unclear. DNA for the CDR3: TGTGCCAGCACCCCAGCCTTTTCGAACACCGGGGAGCTGTTTTTT. Translation gives CASTPAFSNTGELFF.